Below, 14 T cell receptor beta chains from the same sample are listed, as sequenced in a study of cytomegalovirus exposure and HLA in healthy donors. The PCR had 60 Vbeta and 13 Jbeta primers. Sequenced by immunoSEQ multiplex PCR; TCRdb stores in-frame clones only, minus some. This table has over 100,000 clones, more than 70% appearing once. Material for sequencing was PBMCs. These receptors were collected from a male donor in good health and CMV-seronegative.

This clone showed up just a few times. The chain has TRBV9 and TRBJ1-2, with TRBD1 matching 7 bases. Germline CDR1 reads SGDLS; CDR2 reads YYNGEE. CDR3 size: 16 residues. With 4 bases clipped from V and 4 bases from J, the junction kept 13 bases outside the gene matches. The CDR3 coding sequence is TGTGCCAGCAGCCAGGGGGGCACAGCCGGCGGCTATGGCTACACCTTC. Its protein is CASSQGGTAGGYGYTF.

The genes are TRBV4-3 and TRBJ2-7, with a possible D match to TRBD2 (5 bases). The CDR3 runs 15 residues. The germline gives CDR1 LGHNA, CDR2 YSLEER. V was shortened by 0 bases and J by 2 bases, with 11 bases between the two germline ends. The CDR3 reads CASSQDMGVTYEQYF. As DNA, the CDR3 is TGCGCCAGCAGCCAAGATATGGGAGTAACCTACGAGCAGTACTTC.

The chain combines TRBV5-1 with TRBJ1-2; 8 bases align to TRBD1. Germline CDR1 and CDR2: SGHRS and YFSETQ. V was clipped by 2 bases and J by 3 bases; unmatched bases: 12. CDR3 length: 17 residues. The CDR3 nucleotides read TGCGCCAGCAGCTTAACTTCCTGGACAGGGAAGGACTATGGCTACACCTTC. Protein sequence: CASSLTSWTGKDYGYTF.

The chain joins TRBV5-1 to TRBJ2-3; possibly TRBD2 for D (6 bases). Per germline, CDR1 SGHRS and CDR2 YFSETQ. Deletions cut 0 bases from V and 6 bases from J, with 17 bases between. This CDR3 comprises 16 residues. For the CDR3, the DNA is TGCGCCAGCAGCTTGGCCGGGACTCTCCCACCGGATACGCAGTATTTT. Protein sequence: CASSLAGTLPPDTQYF.

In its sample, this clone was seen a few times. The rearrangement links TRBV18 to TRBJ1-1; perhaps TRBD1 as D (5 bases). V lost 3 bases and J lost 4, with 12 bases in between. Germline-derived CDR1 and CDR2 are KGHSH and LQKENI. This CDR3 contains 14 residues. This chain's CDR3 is CASSPAGGGTEAFF. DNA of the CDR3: TGTGCCAGCTCACCGGCGGGGGGAGGCACTGAAGCTTTCTTT.

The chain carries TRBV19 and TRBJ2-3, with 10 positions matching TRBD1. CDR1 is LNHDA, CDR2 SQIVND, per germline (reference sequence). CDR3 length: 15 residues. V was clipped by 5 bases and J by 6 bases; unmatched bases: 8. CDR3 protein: CASSPWDRGGDTQYF. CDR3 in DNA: TGTGCCAGTAGTCCCTGGGACAGGGGCGGGGATACGCAGTATTTT.

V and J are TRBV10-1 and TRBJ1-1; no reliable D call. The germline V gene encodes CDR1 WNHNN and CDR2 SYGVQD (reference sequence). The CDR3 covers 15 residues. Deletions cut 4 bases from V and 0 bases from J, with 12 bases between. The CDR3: CASSARTPMNTEAFF. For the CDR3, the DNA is TGCGCCAGCAGTGCACGGACTCCGATGAACACTGAAGCTTTCTTT.

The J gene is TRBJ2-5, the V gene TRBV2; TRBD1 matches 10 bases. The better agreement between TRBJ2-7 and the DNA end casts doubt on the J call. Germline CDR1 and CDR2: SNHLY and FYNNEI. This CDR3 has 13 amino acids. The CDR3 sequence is CASRGTGVYEQYF. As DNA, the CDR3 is TGTGCCAGCAGGGGGACAGGGGTGTACGAGCAGTACTTC.

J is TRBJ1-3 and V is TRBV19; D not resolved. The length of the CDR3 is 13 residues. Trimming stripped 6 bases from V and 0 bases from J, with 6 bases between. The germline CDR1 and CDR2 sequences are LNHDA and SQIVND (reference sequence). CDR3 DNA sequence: TGTGCCAGTAGGGCATTCTCTGGAAACACCATATATTTT. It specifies CASRAFSGNTIYF.

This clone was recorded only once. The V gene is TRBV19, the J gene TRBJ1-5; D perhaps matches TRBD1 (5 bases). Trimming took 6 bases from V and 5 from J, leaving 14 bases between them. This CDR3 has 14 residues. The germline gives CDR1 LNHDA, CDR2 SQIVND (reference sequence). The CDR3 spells CASRGGRLDQPQHF. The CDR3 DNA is TGTGCCAGTAGGGGGGGGAGACTAGATCAGCCCCAGCATTTT.

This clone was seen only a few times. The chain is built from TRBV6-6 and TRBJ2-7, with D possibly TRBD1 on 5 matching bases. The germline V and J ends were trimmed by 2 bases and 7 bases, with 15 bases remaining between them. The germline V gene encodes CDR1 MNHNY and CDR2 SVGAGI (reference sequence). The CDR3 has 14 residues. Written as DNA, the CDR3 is TGTGCCAGCAGTTACGACAGCCCCTCGGCTGAGCAGTACTTC. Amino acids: CASSYDSPSAEQYF.

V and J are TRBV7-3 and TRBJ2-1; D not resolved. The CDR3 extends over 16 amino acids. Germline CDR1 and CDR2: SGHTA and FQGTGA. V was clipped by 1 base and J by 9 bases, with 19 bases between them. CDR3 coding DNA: TGTGCCAGCAGCTTAAGCCCCGCCGTAGGAGCTAGTGAGCAGTTCTTC. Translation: CASSLSPAVGASEQFF.

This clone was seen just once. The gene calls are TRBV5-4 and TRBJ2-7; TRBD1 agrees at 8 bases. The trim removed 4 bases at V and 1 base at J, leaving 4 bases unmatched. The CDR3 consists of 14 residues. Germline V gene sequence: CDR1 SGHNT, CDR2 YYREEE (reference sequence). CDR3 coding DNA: TGTGCCAGCAGCATTGGGACAGGATCCTACGAGCAGTACTTC. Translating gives CASSIGTGSYEQYF.

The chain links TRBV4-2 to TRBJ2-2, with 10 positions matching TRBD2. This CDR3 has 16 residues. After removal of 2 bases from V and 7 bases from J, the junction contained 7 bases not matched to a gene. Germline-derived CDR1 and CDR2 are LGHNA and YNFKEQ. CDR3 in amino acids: CASSQRSGGPIGELFF. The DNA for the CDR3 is TGTGCCAGCAGCCAACGTAGCGGGGGGCCTATCGGGGAGCTGTTTTTT.